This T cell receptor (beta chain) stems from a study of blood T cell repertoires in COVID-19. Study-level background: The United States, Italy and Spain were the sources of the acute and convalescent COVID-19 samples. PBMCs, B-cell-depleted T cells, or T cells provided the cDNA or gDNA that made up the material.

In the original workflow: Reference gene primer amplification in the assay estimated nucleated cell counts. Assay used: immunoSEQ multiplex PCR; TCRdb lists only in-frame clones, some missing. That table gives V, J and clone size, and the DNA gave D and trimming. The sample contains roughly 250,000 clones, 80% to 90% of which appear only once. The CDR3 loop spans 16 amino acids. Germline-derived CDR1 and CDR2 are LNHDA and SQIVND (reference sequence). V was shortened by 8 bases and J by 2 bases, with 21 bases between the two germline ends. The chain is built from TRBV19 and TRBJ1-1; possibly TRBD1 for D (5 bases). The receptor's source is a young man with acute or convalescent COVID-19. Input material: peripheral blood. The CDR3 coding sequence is TGTGCCAGTTCTCGACGGAGGACGGGGGAAAACACTGAAGCTTTCTTT. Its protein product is CASSRRRTGENTEAFF.